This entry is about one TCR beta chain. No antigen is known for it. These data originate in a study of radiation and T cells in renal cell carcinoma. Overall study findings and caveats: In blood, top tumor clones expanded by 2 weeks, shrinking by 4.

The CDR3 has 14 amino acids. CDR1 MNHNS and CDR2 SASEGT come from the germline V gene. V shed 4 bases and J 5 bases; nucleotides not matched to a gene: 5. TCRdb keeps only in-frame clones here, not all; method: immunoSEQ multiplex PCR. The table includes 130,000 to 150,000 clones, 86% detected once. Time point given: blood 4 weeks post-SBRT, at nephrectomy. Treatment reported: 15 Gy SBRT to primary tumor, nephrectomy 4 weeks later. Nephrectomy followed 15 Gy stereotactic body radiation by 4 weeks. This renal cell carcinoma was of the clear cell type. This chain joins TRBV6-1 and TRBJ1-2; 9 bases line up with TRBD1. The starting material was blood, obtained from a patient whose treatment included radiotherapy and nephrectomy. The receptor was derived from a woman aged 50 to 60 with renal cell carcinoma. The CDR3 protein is CASSGDRVRYGYTF. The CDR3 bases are TGTGCCAGCAGTGGGGACAGGGTTAGATATGGCTACACCTTC.